The present T cell receptor (beta chain) was sequenced within a study of blood T cell repertoires in COVID-19. Study-wide background: Italy, Spain and the United States were the sources of the convalescent and acute COVID-19 samples.

The V and J ends lost 3 bases and 2 bases, in that order; junction bases with no gene match: 5. Germline CDR1 and CDR2: SNHLY and FYNNEI. The CDR3 totals 15 residues. In the study's own analysis: For nucleated cells, counts were estimated from reference gene primer amplification. Only in-frame clones appear in the TCRdb table, and some are missing; sequencing was by immunoSEQ multiplex PCR. That table furnishes V, J and clone size, whereas the DNA furnished D and trimming. The table includes around 140,000 clones, 80% detected once. The sequence derives from a man aged 65 to 79 who had recovered from COVID-19. The chain combines TRBV2 with TRBJ2-5; TRBD1 matches 8 bases. The material sequenced was peripheral blood. The CDR3 sequence: CASSETGATQETQYF. Written as DNA, the CDR3 is TGTGCCAGCAGTGAGACAGGGGCCACTCAAGAGACCCAGTACTTC.